The 6 T cell receptor beta chains presented below share a single source sample, sequenced in a study of cytotoxic CD8 clonotypes in ibrutinib-treated CLL (dated by TCRdb to about 2021). Taken with the paper, the label for time point translates to: progressive disease on ibrutinib. Library prep was done by the immunoSEQ multiplex PCR assay. This is the immuneACCESS table as TCRdb keeps it, with only in-frame sequences that have V and J called. A part of the clones is gone; compared with another copy, unresolved V genes explain less than half, and the rest is unexplained. This sample gives 150,000 to 200,000 clones in total; around nine tenths of them show up just once. Jointly, the top ten make up roughly 3% of the sample. Source: PBMCs, taken at disease progression, from a patient treated with ibrutinib. The receptor set was obtained from a human donor with chronic lymphocytic leukemia.

The chain is built from TRBV4-1 and TRBJ2-1; D might be TRBD1 or TRBD2, each matching 5 bases. From germline, CDR1 is MGHRA and CDR2 YSYEKL. Deletions cut 2 bases from V and 10 bases from J, with 15 bases between. The CDR3 runs to 14 residues. In nucleotides, the CDR3 is TGCGCCAGCAGCCAATTTTTCGAAGGGGAGGAGCAGTTCTTC. Protein sequence: CASSQFFEGEEQFF.

The chain joins TRBV9 to TRBJ1-2; D not resolved. The V end lost 0 bases, the J end lost 4 bases, and 10 bases lay between the germline ends. Germline CDR1 SGDLS, CDR2 YYNGEE. The CDR3 spans 14 residues. For the CDR3, the DNA is TGTGCCAGCAGCGTAGGTCCAGGCCCCTATGGCTACACCTTC. This translates into CASSVGPGPYGYTF.

The chain carries TRBV7-3 and TRBJ2-1, with 10 positions matching TRBD2. The trim removed 2 bases at V and 7 bases at J, leaving 8 bases unmatched. Germline values: CDR1 SGHTA, CDR2 FQGTGA. The CDR3 loop spans 16 amino acids. CDR3 protein: CASSLEASGSRNEQFF. For the CDR3, the DNA is TGTGCCAGCAGCTTAGAGGCTAGCGGGAGTAGAAATGAGCAGTTCTTC.

This clone was counted once. V and J are TRBV7-2 and TRBJ1-2, with 10 bases identical to TRBD1. V was clipped by 5 bases and J by 7 bases; unmatched bases: 10. CDR1 and CDR2 from the germline V gene are SGHTA and FQGNSA. The CDR3 is 15 residues long. The CDR3 reads CASSPETGGVGGYTF. CDR3 sequence (DNA): TGTGCCAGCAGCCCGGAGACAGGGGGCGTAGGTGGCTACACCTTC.

The chain recombines TRBV9 with TRBJ2-1, with 11 bases fitting TRBD2. V was pared by 3 bases and J by 5 bases, with 4 bases of the junction left unmatched. Per germline, CDR1 SGDLS and CDR2 YYNGEE. CDR3 size: 15 residues. CDR3 region: CASSGTSGHHNEQFF. As DNA, the CDR3 is TGTGCCAGCAGCGGGACTAGCGGGCATCACAATGAGCAGTTCTTC.

The count of this clone is one. J is TRBJ1-2 and V is TRBV5-1, with TRBD1 matching 10 bases. V was clipped by 3 bases and J by 4 bases; unmatched bases: 12. There are 17 residues in the CDR3. From germline, CDR1 is SGHRS and CDR2 YFSETQ. The CDR3 is CASSSRTRDRGIYGYTF. The CDR3 DNA is TGCGCCAGCAGCTCGAGAACCCGGGACAGGGGAATCTATGGCTACACCTTC.